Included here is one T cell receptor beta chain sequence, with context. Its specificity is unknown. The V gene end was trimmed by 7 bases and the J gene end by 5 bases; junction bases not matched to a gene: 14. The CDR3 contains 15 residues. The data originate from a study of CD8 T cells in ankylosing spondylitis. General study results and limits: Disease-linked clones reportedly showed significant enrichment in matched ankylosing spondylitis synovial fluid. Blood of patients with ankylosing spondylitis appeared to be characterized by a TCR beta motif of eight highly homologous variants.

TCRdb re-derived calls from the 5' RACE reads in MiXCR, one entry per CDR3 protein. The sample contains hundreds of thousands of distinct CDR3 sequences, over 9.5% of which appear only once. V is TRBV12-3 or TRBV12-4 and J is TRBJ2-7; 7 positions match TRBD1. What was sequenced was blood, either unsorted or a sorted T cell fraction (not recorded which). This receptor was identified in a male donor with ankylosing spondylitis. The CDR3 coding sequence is TGTGCCAGCACTTCCTCGGGACAGAGGCAGAACGAGCAGTACTTC. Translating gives CASTSSGQRQNEQYF.